This record covers a single T cell receptor beta chain. RNA amounts of roughly 0.5 to 1 ug underwent reverse transcription with random hexamers. One entry per CDR3 protein, called by TCRdb with MiXCR from the immunoSEQ multiplex PCR reads. This sample has about 300,000 distinct CDR3 sequences; about 91% occur once, and the top ten carry about 0.07%. The data belong to a study of CD8 T cells in Susac syndrome. This CDR3 spans 15 amino acids. The V segment lost 4 bases and the J segment 0 bases; nucleotides outside the gene matches: 4. In germline, CDR1 is SGHRS, CDR2 YFSETQ. Blood CD8+ and CD4+ T cells underwent high-throughput TCR beta sequencing. Negative isolation was used for CD8+ and CD4+ T cells and FACS enrichment for TEMRA cells.

The rearrangement joins TRBV5-1 to TRBJ2-5; 9 nucleotides align to TRBD1. The sequence derives from a human donor with multiple sclerosis. Sequenced: CD4+ T cells from PBMCs. The CDR3 sequence: CASSRDRVYQETQYF. CDR3 sequence (DNA): TGCGCCAGCAGCAGGGACAGGGTGTACCAAGAGACCCAGTACTTC.